These 32 T cell receptor beta chains originate from one sample sequenced in a study of blood T cell repertoires in COVID-19. Libraries were prepared by immunoSEQ multiplex PCR; TCRdb keeps only in-frame clonotypes and omits some of them. The table shows about 34,000 clones, with about nine tenths occurring only once. The sequenced material came from peripheral blood. All receptors come from a man of 80 years or more with acute or convalescent COVID-19.

V and J are TRBV12-5 and TRBJ1-5; TRBD1 matches at 7 bases. The length of the CDR3 is 14 residues. V was pared by 6 bases and J by 7 bases, with 9 bases of the junction left unmatched. Germline V CDR1 and CDR2: LGHNT, FRNRAP. Here the CDR3 DNA reads TGTGCTAGTGGCCTGGGGACAGAGGAGCAGCCCCAGCATTTT. It is translated as CASGLGTEEQPQHF.

The J gene is TRBJ1-5, the V gene TRBV30; TRBD1 aligns across 9 bases. CDR1 is GTSNPN, CDR2 SVGIG, per germline (reference sequence). V dropped 5 bases and J dropped 6; count of bases not matched to a gene: 11. The CDR3 has 15 amino acids. CDR3: CAWAPGQGFGQPQHF. DNA for the CDR3: TGTGCCTGGGCTCCGGGACAGGGATTCGGTCAGCCCCAGCATTTT.

The rearrangement joins TRBV3-1 (or the pseudogene TRBV3-2) to TRBJ1-1, with D perhaps matching TRBD1 (6 bases). The CDR3 has 11 residues. V dropped 11 bases and J dropped 8 bases, with 15 bases sitting between them. Looked up from germline, CDR1 is LGHDT and CDR2 is YNNKEL (reference sequence). The DNA of the CDR3 is TGTGCCGCAGGTGGGCAGGGGGAAGCTTTCTTT. Its protein product is CAAGGQGEAFF.

The chain couples TRBV7-2 to TRBJ2-3; D remains unclear. CDR3 length: 13 residues. Germline V gives CDR1 SGHTA, CDR2 FQGNSA. Trimming pared 3 bases from V and 4 bases from J, leaving 8 bases between. CDR3: CASSFNFADTQYF. The CDR3 coding sequence is TGTGCCAGCAGCTTTAACTTCGCAGATACGCAGTATTTT.

The chain combines TRBV6-1 with TRBJ1-5; possibly TRBD1 for D (5 bases). The germline CDR1 and CDR2 sequences are MNHNS and SASEGT. V was trimmed by 3 bases and J by 1 base, leaving 7 bases between them. The CDR3 sequence is 14 residues long. The CDR3 bases are TGTGCCAGCAGTGATCGACAGAGCAATCAGCCCCAGCATTTT. Its translation is CASSDRQSNQPQHF.

The chain has TRBV27 and TRBJ1-2; TRBD1 agrees at 7 bases. V was pared by 2 bases and J by 5 bases, with 8 bases of the junction left unmatched. The germline V gene encodes CDR1 MNHEY and CDR2 SMNVEV (reference sequence). This CDR3 is built from 15 residues. CDR3 residues: CASSLGGGSGYGYTF. In DNA form, the CDR3 reads TGTGCCAGCAGTTTAGGAGGGGGCAGTGGTTATGGCTACACCTTC.

In this sample, this clone turned up once. This chain links TRBV5-1 with TRBJ1-3; D possibly corresponds to TRBD1 (5 bases). Germline CDR1 SGHRS, CDR2 YFSETQ. The CDR3 is 15 residues long. V lost 1 base and J lost 2, with 10 bases in between. The CDR3: CASSLTAGTGNTIYF. CDR3 sequence (DNA): TGCGCCAGCAGCTTGACGGCAGGGACTGGAAACACCATATATTTT.

The V call is TRBV5-1, the J call TRBJ2-2; D might be TRBD2 (7 bases). Trimming shortened V by 0 bases and J by 6 bases, and 9 bases separated the two germline ends. The germline gives CDR1 SGHRS, CDR2 YFSETQ. CDR3 length equals 14 residues. As DNA, the CDR3 is TGCGCCAGCAGCTTGGCCGGGGGGCCCGGGGAGCTGTTTTTT. It yields the protein CASSLAGGPGELFF.

This rearrangement joins TRBV18 to TRBJ2-3; the match to TRBD2 covers 12 bases. The germline V gene has CDR1 KGHSH and CDR2 LQKENI. The CDR3 totals 18 residues. Trimming at V came to 2 bases and at J to 0 bases, leaving 6 bases not matched to a gene. CDR3: CASSPKRTSGASTDTQYF. DNA for the CDR3: TGTGCCAGCTCACCAAAAAGGACTAGCGGGGCCAGCACAGATACGCAGTATTTT.

The rearrangement uses TRBV29-1 and TRBJ2-3; 8 nucleotides align to TRBD1. Losses at the gene ends were 8 bases for V and 3 bases for J; bases not matched to a gene: 10. There are 14 residues in the CDR3. Germline CDR1 and CDR2: SQVTM and ANQGSEA. The CDR3 is CSTSGGSRTDTQYF. CDR3 DNA: TGCAGCACCTCAGGGGGCTCGAGAACAGATACGCAGTATTTT.

This clone was detected only once. The rearrangement uses TRBV5-4 and TRBJ2-5; D possibly corresponds to TRBD2 (6 bases). From germline, CDR1 is SGHNT and CDR2 YYREEE (reference sequence). CDR3 length equals 15 residues. V dropped 0 bases and J dropped 2 bases, with 11 bases sitting between them. The CDR3 loop is CASSLVGDLQETQYF. The CDR3 DNA is TGTGCCAGCAGCTTGGTGGGGGACTTACAAGAGACCCAGTACTTC.

V usage is TRBV2 and J usage is TRBJ1-5; tentative D call: TRBD1 (5 bases). The CDR3 consists of 15 residues. Per the germline V gene, CDR1 is SNHLY and CDR2 is FYNNEI. The V gene lost 0 bases and the J gene lost 3 bases, with 9 bases spanning the gap. CDR3 sequence (DNA): TGTGCCAGCAGTGAAGCACGGGGGTACAATCAGCCCCAGCATTTT. Translated, it gives CASSEARGYNQPQHF.

The J gene is TRBJ2-3, the V gene TRBV7-2; 10 positions agree with TRBD2. The V segment lost 5 bases and the J segment 0 bases; nucleotides outside the gene matches: 14. The germline CDR1 and CDR2 sequences are SGHTA and FQGNSA. The CDR3 is 19 residues long. The CDR3 region is CASSGRPGLAGVSTDTQYF. In DNA form, the CDR3 reads TGTGCCAGCAGCGGTCGCCCGGGGCTAGCGGGGGTAAGCACAGATACGCAGTATTTT. The full variable domain, its missing parts supplied by reference TRBV7-2 and TRBJ2-3, is GAGVSQSPSNKVTEKGKDVELRCDPISGHTALYWYRQSLGQGLEFLIYFQGNSAPDKSGLPSDRFSAERTGGSVSTLTIQRTQQEDSAVYLCASSGRPGLAGVSTDTQYFGPGTRLTVL.

The chain recombines TRBV3-1 (or the pseudogene TRBV3-2) with TRBJ1-6; D gene ambiguous. The CDR3 covers 16 residues. CDR1 is LGHDT, CDR2 YNNKEL, per germline (reference sequence). The ends were cut back, 3 bases at V and 7 bases at J, with 16 bases in the middle. CDR3: CASSHGGAKVNSPLHF. CDR3 DNA sequence: TGTGCCAGCAGCCACGGAGGTGCAAAAGTAAATTCACCCCTCCACTTT.

The V gene is TRBV20-1, the J gene TRBJ1-6; tentative D call: TRBD1 (6 bases). Germline assignment: CDR1 DFQATT and CDR2 SNEGSKA (reference sequence). This CDR3 has 11 residues. The CDR3 sequence: CSGQSVPPLHF. DNA for the CDR3: TGCAGCGGACAGTCAGTTCCACCCCTCCACTTT.

V is TRBV19 and J is TRBJ1-1; D uncertain. The V and J ends lost 4 bases and 4 bases respectively, with 13 bases between them. This CDR3 region has 14 residues. From germline, CDR1 is LNHDA and CDR2 SQIVND (reference sequence). CDR3 region: CASSNRDRGTEAFF. The CDR3 DNA sequence: TGTGCCAGTAGTAACCGGGATCGGGGCACTGAAGCTTTCTTT.

The gene calls are TRBV4-2 and TRBJ1-1, with D perhaps TRBD1 (6 bases). This CDR3 is 15 amino acids long. Trimming pared 0 bases from V and 0 bases from J, leaving 8 bases between. Germline CDR1 reads LGHNA; CDR2 reads YNFKEQ. CDR3 in DNA: TGTGCCAGCAGCCAAGAGAAGGGGGTGAACACTGAAGCTTTCTTT. Its translation is CASSQEKGVNTEAFF.

The chain has TRBV7-6 and TRBJ2-2; 10 nucleotides agree with TRBD2. The CDR3 contains 15 residues. V shed 4 bases and J 5 bases; nucleotides not matched to a gene: 4. Germline CDR1 SGHVS, CDR2 FNYEAQ. The CDR3 sequence is CASSSQLAGTGELFF. CDR3 DNA sequence: TGTGCCAGCAGCTCCCAACTAGCGGGGACCGGGGAGCTGTTTTTT. Full variable domain (outside the CDR3, taken from reference TRBV7-6 and TRBJ2-2): GAGVSQSPRYKVTKRGQDVALRCDPISGHVSLYWYRQALGQGPEFLTYFNYEAQQDKSGLPNDRFSAERPEGSISTLTIQRTEQRDSAMYRCASSSQLAGTGELFFGEGSRLTVL.

The chain recombines TRBV7-9 with TRBJ2-7, with 7 bases that match TRBD1. V lost 5 bases and J lost 4; bases outside the gene matches: 5. The CDR3 is 13 amino acids. CDR1 is SEHNR, CDR2 FQNEAQ, per germline (reference sequence). The CDR3 DNA reads as TGTGCCAGCAGCGCCCGACAGGGTTACGAGCAGTACTTC. Amino acids: CASSARQGYEQYF.

This chain links TRBV7-2 with TRBJ2-5; unclear D gene. Germline V gene lookup returns CDR1 SGHTA and CDR2 FQGNSA. V lost 5 bases to trimming and J lost 2 bases, with 9 bases between them. This CDR3 is 13 amino acids long. In DNA form, the CDR3 reads TGTGCCAGCAGCACGAGATTACAAGAGACCCAGTACTTC. Translating it yields CASSTRLQETQYF.

The V and J genes are TRBV5-4 and TRBJ1-1; 8 bases agree with TRBD1. The CDR3 length is 13 residues. The J segment lost 6 bases and the V segment lost 3 bases, leaving 4 bases of the junction unmatched. CDR1 SGHNT and CDR2 YYREEE come from the germline V gene (reference sequence). The CDR3 reads CASSSQGAPEAFF. In nucleotides, the CDR3 is TGTGCCAGCAGCTCTCAGGGGGCTCCTGAAGCTTTCTTT.

The chain has TRBV18 and TRBJ1-2; unclear D gene. CDR1 is KGHSH, CDR2 LQKENI, per germline. This CDR3 has 14 residues. V was shortened by 6 bases and J by 8 bases, with 19 bases between the two germline ends. CDR3 residues: CASSQGVEGVGYTF. The CDR3 DNA reads TGTGCCAGCTCCCAAGGAGTAGAGGGTGTCGGCTACACCTTC. The full variable domain, in which reference TRBV18 and TRBJ1-2 provide the parts outside the CDR3, is NAGVMQNPRHLVRRRGQEARLRCSPMKGHSHVYWYRQLPEEGLKFMVYLQKENIIDESGMPKERFSAEFPKEGPSILRIQQVVRGDSAAYFCASSQGVEGVGYTFGSGTRLTVV.

This chain joins TRBV2 and TRBJ2-1, with a possible D match to TRBD2 (6 bases). Trimming pared 7 bases from V and 5 bases from J, leaving 18 bases between. The germline gives CDR1 SNHLY, CDR2 FYNNEI. The CDR3 sequence is 15 residues long. CDR3 residues: CASNSLRDWNNEQFF. The CDR3 nucleotides read TGTGCCAGCAACAGCCTCCGGGACTGGAACAATGAGCAGTTCTTC.

V usage is TRBV15 and J usage is TRBJ2-2; 7 bases fit TRBD2. The CDR3 loop spans 14 amino acids. Germline lookup yields CDR1 LNHNV and CDR2 YYDKDF (reference sequence). The junction had 1 base not matched to a gene; V was cut back by 0 bases and J by 6 bases. The CDR3 region has the DNA TGTGCCACCAGCAGAGAAGCGGGGCCCGGGGAGCTGTTTTTT. Translating gives CATSREAGPGELFF.

This clone was observed once. The chain combines TRBV5-1 with TRBJ2-7, with D possibly being TRBD1 (5 bases). The length of the CDR3 is 14 residues. Trimming removed 4 bases from V and 2 bases from J, with 13 bases in between. Germline loops: CDR1 SGHRS, CDR2 YFSETQ. CDR3 bases: TGCGCCAGCAGCCCTTGGGGCAGAGCCTACGAGCAGTACTTC. Its protein is CASSPWGRAYEQYF.

The CDR3 reads CASSEERELFF. CDR3 coding DNA: TGTGCCAGCAGTGAAGAGCGGGAGCTGTTTTTT. The chain joins TRBV2 to TRBJ2-2; unclear D gene. Germline-derived CDR1 and CDR2 are SNHLY and FYNNEI. This CDR3 has 11 residues. V lost 1 base, J lost 9 bases, and 3 bases lay in between.

The V gene is TRBV27, the J gene TRBJ1-5; 7 bases match TRBD1. CDR1 is MNHEY, CDR2 SMNVEV, per germline (reference sequence). The J segment lost 5 bases and the V segment lost 5 bases, leaving 12 bases of the junction unmatched. This CDR3 spans 16 amino acids. The DNA for the CDR3 is TGTGCCAGCAGTCCAGGACAGGCCGCAACATATCAGCCCCAGCATTTT. Amino acids: CASSPGQAATYQPQHF.

The chain recombines TRBV6-5 with TRBJ1-2; D unresolved. Per the germline V gene, CDR1 is MNHEY and CDR2 is SVGAGI. The CDR3 runs 14 residues. Trimming shortened V by 2 bases and J by 0 bases, and 7 bases separated the two germline ends. The CDR3 DNA reads TGTGCCAGCAGTTACACTGTAGCTAACTATGGCTACACCTTC. Translated: CASSYTVANYGYTF.

The CDR3 DNA is TGCAGCGTTGGGGTGCGGGGGAGCACAGATACGCAGTATTTT. Translating it yields CSVGVRGSTDTQYF. The chain uses TRBV29-1 and TRBJ2-3, with 7 bases matching TRBD2. The CDR3 spans 14 residues. With V trimmed by 4 bases and J by 0 bases, 4 bases remained unmatched. Germline lookup yields CDR1 SQVTM and CDR2 ANQGSEA.

The chain carries TRBV19 and TRBJ1-5; 9 bases line up with TRBD1. J was trimmed by 5 bases and V by 4 bases; bases with no gene match: 3. CDR3 size: 14 residues. In germline, CDR1 is LNHDA, CDR2 SQIVND (reference sequence). CDR3 region: CASSTDRGYQPQHF. In DNA form, the CDR3 reads TGTGCCAGTAGTACCGACAGGGGGTATCAGCCCCAGCATTTT.

This sequence joins TRBV7-3 and TRBJ2-2; tentative D call: TRBD1 (5 bases). Trimming took 0 bases from V and 3 from J, leaving 11 bases between them. The CDR3 is 16 amino acids. The germline V gene has CDR1 SGHTA and CDR2 FQGTGA. The CDR3 protein is CASSLTSRGYTGELFF. CDR3 sequence (DNA): TGTGCCAGCAGCTTAACTTCAAGGGGATACACCGGGGAGCTGTTTTTT.

The chain combines TRBV7-2 with TRBJ2-3; the match to TRBD2 covers 9 bases. CDR1 and CDR2 (germline): SGHTA, FQGNSA. The CDR3 covers 17 residues. Germline trimming cut 1 base from V and 1 base from J; bases unmatched to any gene: 6. Here the CDR3 reads CASSLEARGGGTDTQYF. CDR3 sequence (DNA): TGTGCCAGCAGCTTAGAAGCGCGGGGGGGTGGCACAGATACGCAGTATTTT.